Listed below are T cell receptor beta chains from one sample, sequenced in a study of cytotoxic CD8 clonotypes in ibrutinib-treated CLL. The repertoire was sequenced with immunoSEQ multiplex PCR; TCRdb's copy has only in-frame clones and lacks some. The sample lists 200,000 to 250,000 clones, under 75% seen once, with 15% in the top ten. Specimen: PBMCs, collected after 24 months of ibrutinib treatment. These receptors originate from a human donor with chronic lymphocytic leukemia. Each CDR3 is given with its conserved first and last residue. D genes are given only for firm matches. Part of the rows lack a size; the others show once, few, many or a class for expanded clones.

clone size	V gene	J gene	D gene	CDR3 DNA	CDR3 protein
.	TRBV11-3	TRBJ2-5	.	TGTGCCAGCAGCTCCGCAAGCGGCCAAGAGACCCAGTACTTC	CASSSASGQETQYF
.	TRBV7-3	TRBJ2-3	TRBD2	TGTGCCAGCAGCTTAAGGCTAGCGGGAGGTGGAGATACGCAGTATTTT	CASSLRLAGGGDTQYF
.	TRBV27	TRBJ2-7	.	TGTGCCAGCAGTTTAGGGCAGGGTGGAAGCGAGCAGTACTTC	CASSLGQGGSEQYF
.	TRBV19	TRBJ1-2	TRBD1	TGTGCCAGTAGGCCACAGGGGACTGCGAGTTCGGGTGGCTACACCTTC	CASRPQGTASSGGYTF
.	TRBV6-5	TRBJ2-1	.	TGTGCCAGCAGCCTTGGGGGGGCGCCGAATGAGCAGTTCTTC	CASSLGGAPNEQFF
.	TRBV6-1	TRBJ2-7	.	TGTGCCAGCAGTGAGACAACAGGACAGTCCTACGAGCAGTACTTC	CASSETTGQSYEQYF
.	TRBV9	TRBJ2-3	.	TGTGCCAGCAGCATCAATTCCCGAGAAAACACAGATACGCAGTATTTT	CASSINSRENTDTQYF
.	TRBV19	TRBJ2-2	.	TGTGCCAGTAGTATATCCGGCACCGGGGAGCTGTTTTTT	CASSISGTGELFF
.	TRBV19	TRBJ2-7	TRBD1	TGTGCCAGTAGTCTAAGAAGACAGGGAATCTACGAGCAGTACTTC	CASSLRRQGIYEQYF
.	TRBV5-1	TRBJ1-1	TRBD1	TGCGCCAGCAGTGGCACAGGGGCGAACACTGAAGCTTTCTTT	CASSGTGANTEAFF
.	TRBV6-5	TRBJ2-7	.	TGTGCCAGCAGTTACAAAGGAGGCCTTAGGGAGCAGTACTTC	CASSYKGGLREQYF
.	TRBV19	TRBJ1-5	.	TGTGCCAGTATGGTGGTTTATAGCAATCAGCCCCAGCATTTT	CASMVVYSNQPQHF
.	TRBV28	TRBJ1-2	.	TGTGCCAGCAGTTTAACAGGTGACACCCATATTGGTGGCTACACCTTC	CASSLTGDTHIGGYTF
few	TRBV7-2	TRBJ1-5	.	TGTGCCAGCAGCTCCAGGGATAAGCAGCCCCAGCATTTT	CASSSRDKQPQHF
few	TRBV6-1	TRBJ1-2	TRBD1	TGTGCCAGCAGTGAAGGGGGACAGTTTCGCTATGGCTACACCTTC	CASSEGGQFRYGYTF
.	TRBV6-5	TRBJ2-7	TRBD1	TGTGCCAGCAGTACCGGGACAGGGGGATACGAGCAGTACTTC	CASSTGTGGYEQYF
.	TRBV27	TRBJ2-5	.	TGTGCCACCAGGGAAGAGACCCAGTACTTC	CATREETQYF
.	TRBV6-1	TRBJ1-4	TRBD1	TGTGCCAGCACCAGACCGGGACAGGAAAAACTGTTTTTT	CASTRPGQEKLFF
.	TRBV28	TRBJ1-5	.	TGTGCCAGCAGCACAGGAATAACGACAGACGGGGATCAGCCCCAGCATTTT	CASSTGITTDGDQPQHF
.	TRBV19	TRBJ2-7	TRBD2	TGTGCCAGTAGTATAATTGGTTCAAGCGGGGGATACGAGCAGTACTTC	CASSIIGSSGGYEQYF
.	TRBV18	TRBJ2-7	.	TGTGCCAGCTCACCGGGAGGAAGCTACGAGCAGTACTTC	CASSPGGSYEQYF
.	TRBV18	TRBJ2-3	TRBD2	TGTGCCAGCTCTTCGCGGGAGTGGACAGATACGCAGTATTTT	CASSSREWTDTQYF
.	TRBV7-9	TRBJ2-2	.	TGTGCCACCGCCGGGGACAAAAACACCGGGGAGCTGTTTTTT	CATAGDKNTGELFF
few	TRBV4-3	TRBJ1-1	TRBD1	TGCGCCAGCAGCCGAGGACAGGGAGCCACTGAAGCTTTCTTT	CASSRGQGATEAFF
few	TRBV7-9	TRBJ1-3	TRBD1	TGTGCCAGTTCCGGGACAGGCTCTGGAAACACCATATATTTT	CASSGTGSGNTIYF
.	TRBV6-5	TRBJ2-7	TRBD2	TGTGCCAGCAGTTACTCGACTAGCGGGACCAACTACGAGCAGTACTTC	CASSYSTSGTNYEQYF
.	TRBV29-1	TRBJ2-5	.	TGCAGCGTTTTTGACAGGATCGAAGAGACCCAGTACTTC	CSVFDRIEETQYF
many	TRBV7-2	TRBJ2-1	.	TGTGCCAGCAGCCTTACTAGGTCAGATGAGCAGTTCTTC	CASSLTRSDEQFF
.	TRBV28	TRBJ2-2	TRBD2	TGTGCCAGCGGAACACTAGCGGCGACCGGGGAGCTGTTTTTT	CASGTLAATGELFF
.	TRBV9	TRBJ2-7	TRBD2	TGTGCCAGCAGCGTGGCGGGAGGGCCGGAAGAGCAGTACTTC	CASSVAGGPEEQYF
.	TRBV7-9	TRBJ1-1	TRBD1	TGTGCCAGCAGCTCTACAGGGGGCTTGAACACTGAAGCTTTCTTT	CASSSTGGLNTEAFF
.	TRBV20-1	TRBJ2-1	.	TGCAGTGCTAGAGTTGTGGTAGAGCAGTTCTTC	CSARVVVEQFF
.	TRBV6-5	TRBJ1-2	.	TGTGCCAGCAGCCCTCCAGGGTATGGCTACACCTTC	CASSPPGYGYTF
once	TRBV19	TRBJ2-3	TRBD2	TGTGCCAGTAGTATAGAGATCGCAGCGGGAGCCACAGATACGCAGTATTTT	CASSIEIAAGATDTQYF
.	TRBV6-5	TRBJ1-2	TRBD1	TGTGCCAGCAGCGGAGACAGGGTAGGCGGCTACACCTTC	CASSGDRVGGYTF
.	TRBV9	TRBJ2-2	.	TGTGCCAGCAGCCCCCGCGACTCGAGGCCCGGGGAGCTGTTTTTT	CASSPRDSRPGELFF
.	TRBV27	TRBJ2-7	.	TGTGCCAGCAGTTTATCCTCAACCTCCTACGAGCAGTACTTC	CASSLSSTSYEQYF